The 31 T cell receptor beta chains presented below share a single source sample, sequenced in a study of blood T cell repertoires in COVID-19. Sequenced by immunoSEQ multiplex PCR; TCRdb stores in-frame clones only, minus some. The profile shows approximately 200,000 clones, around four fifths of them singletons. Sequenced sample: PBMCs or T cells enriched from blood (not recorded which). The receptors stem from a man aged 35 to 55 who had recovered from COVID-19.

V gene TRBV27 combines with J gene TRBJ2-1; TRBD2 matches at 13 bases. J lost 5 bases, V lost 7 bases, and 8 bases had no gene match. Germline CDR1 MNHEY, CDR2 SMNVEV (reference sequence). This CDR3 comprises 16 residues. CDR3 DNA sequence: TGTGCCAGCAAGCTGAGGGGACTAGCGGGAAACAATGAGCAGTTCTTC. It codes for CASKLRGLAGNNEQFF.

The genes are TRBV5-1 and TRBJ1-2; 9 nucleotides match TRBD1. Germline assignment: CDR1 SGHRS and CDR2 YFSETQ. V was pared by 3 bases and J by 5 bases, with 8 bases of the junction left unmatched. This CDR3 comprises 15 residues. CDR3: CASSSAVGQGYGYTF. For the CDR3, the DNA is TGCGCCAGCAGCTCGGCGGTGGGACAGGGATATGGCTACACCTTC.

The V and J genes are TRBV11-3 and TRBJ1-5, with 10 bases matching TRBD1. J gave up 4 bases and V 5 bases, and 14 bases lay outside the gene matches. The CDR3 covers 18 residues. Germline CDR1 is SGHNT and CDR2 is YENEEA. CDR3 DNA sequence: TGTGCCAGCAGCCCTCTGACAGGGGGCGAAAAGGTAAATCAGCCCCAGCATTTT. Translation gives CASSPLTGGEKVNQPQHF.

This rearrangement joins TRBV19 to TRBJ2-2; tentative D call: TRBD1 (5 bases). Germline V gene lookup returns CDR1 LNHDA and CDR2 SQIVND (reference sequence). The ends were cut back, 2 bases at V and 5 bases at J, with 9 bases in the middle. CDR3 length: 14 residues. The DNA for the CDR3 is TGTGCCAGTAGTATAACCCAGGGAACCGGGGAGCTGTTTTTT. Translating it yields CASSITQGTGELFF.

This rearrangement joins TRBV4-3 to TRBJ2-5; TRBD2 agrees at 7 bases. The ends lost 1 base at V and 7 bases at J; junction bases unmatched: 12. The CDR3 spans 16 residues. CDR1 LGHNA and CDR2 YSLEER come from the germline V gene. CDR3 in DNA: TGCGCCAGCAGCCAAGCAACAGGACTAGGGTCGGGGACCCAGTACTTC. Amino acids: CASSQATGLGSGTQYF.

The chain has TRBV7-9 and TRBJ1-1; 9 bases fit TRBD1. There are 14 residues in the CDR3. Germline V lookup: CDR1 SEHNR, CDR2 FQNEAQ (reference sequence). The junction had 6 bases not matched to a gene; V was cut back by 5 bases and J by 5 bases. In nucleotides, the CDR3 is TGTGCCAGCAGCCGCACAGGGGGCGGAACTGAAGCTTTCTTT. This encodes CASSRTGGGTEAFF.

The rearrangement uses TRBV5-6 and TRBJ1-2; TRBD1 might be the D (6 bases). CDR1 and CDR2 (germline): SGHDT, YYEEEE. The CDR3 is 14 amino acids. Trimming pared 0 bases from V and 7 bases from J, leaving 13 bases between. The DNA for the CDR3 is TGTGCCAGCAGCTTGGACAGGGCTGGCTCTGGCTACACCTTC. Translated, it gives CASSLDRAGSGYTF.

This chain uses TRBV6-5 with TRBJ1-1, with D perhaps matching TRBD1 (6 bases). The CDR3 totals 13 residues. Germline values: CDR1 MNHEY, CDR2 SVGAGI. The V end was cut by 2 bases, the J end by 4 bases, with 8 bases between. CDR3 nucleotides: TGTGCCAGCAGTTACCAGGGGAGCACTGAAGCTTTCTTT. Amino acid sequence: CASSYQGSTEAFF.

V usage is TRBV6-2 or TRBV6-3 and J usage is TRBJ2-2; 11 bases agree with TRBD2. The CDR3 is made up of 20 amino acids. Germline assignment: CDR1 MNHEY and CDR2 SVGEGT. Trimming took 2 bases from V and 1 from J; bases not matched to a gene: 12. The CDR3 region is CASSYGIPGLADRNTGELFF. CDR3 bases: TGTGCCAGCAGTTACGGGATACCGGGACTAGCGGACCGGAACACCGGGGAGCTGTTTTTT.

The chain has TRBV10-1 and TRBJ2-2; 9 bases fit TRBD2. Germline CDR1 is WNHNN and CDR2 is SYGVQD (reference sequence). The CDR3 consists of 19 residues. J was trimmed by 3 bases and V by 4 bases; bases with no gene match: 15. CDR3 sequence: CASSVRCGIAGADTGELFF. The CDR3 DNA is TGCGCCAGCAGTGTTCGGTGCGGTATAGCGGGAGCTGACACCGGGGAGCTGTTTTTT.

The chain employs TRBV7-2 and TRBJ1-5; TRBD1 is a possible D gene (5 bases). Trimming took 3 bases from V and 4 from J, leaving 10 bases between them. The germline V gene encodes CDR1 SGHTA and CDR2 FQGNSA. The CDR3 is 14 amino acids. Here the CDR3 DNA reads TGTGCCAGCAGCTTGGAGGGGCCAAATCAGCCCCAGCATTTT. Its protein is CASSLEGPNQPQHF.

This clone was counted once. The chain links TRBV4-3 to TRBJ1-5, with 7 positions matching TRBD1. CDR3 size: 16 residues. Germline V lookup: CDR1 LGHNA, CDR2 YSLEER. The V and J ends lost 1 base and 6 bases, in that order; junction bases with no gene match: 9. CDR3 residues: CASSQGQGIRSQPQHF. The CDR3 DNA sequence: TGCGCCAGCAGCCAAGGACAGGGTATTCGTAGTCAGCCCCAGCATTTT.

This clone is judged medium-sized. The genes are TRBV2 and TRBJ1-1, with D unclear. The V and J ends lost 6 bases and 3 bases respectively, with 8 bases between them. The CDR3 contains 12 residues. The V gene's germline CDR1 is SNHLY and CDR2 FYNNEI. The CDR3 DNA is TGTGCCAGCAGCGACACTTACACTGAAGCTTTCTTT. This translates into CASSDTYTEAFF. The full variable domain, completed using reference TRBV2 and TRBJ1-1, is EPEVTQTPSHQVTQMGQEVILRCVPISNHLYFYWYRQILGQKVEFLVSFYNNEISEKSEIFDDQFSVERPDGSNFTLKIRSTKLEDSAMYFCASSDTYTEAFFGQGTRLTVV.

V and J are TRBV19 and TRBJ1-5; the D is unclear. Germline loops: CDR1 LNHDA, CDR2 SQIVND (reference sequence). With 3 bases removed from V and 0 bases from J, the gap between germline ends came to 12 bases. The CDR3 is 16 residues long. CDR3 in amino acids: CASSISSQYSNQPQHF. CDR3 nucleotides: TGTGCCAGTAGTATCTCTTCACAGTATAGCAATCAGCCCCAGCATTTT. The whole variable domain, filled in from reference TRBV19 and TRBJ1-5, reads DGGITQSPKYLFRKEGQNVTLSCEQNLNHDAMYWYRQDPGQGLRLIYYSQIVNDFQKGDIAEGYSVSREKKESFPLTVTSAQKNPTAFYLCASSISSQYSNQPQHFGDGTRLSIL.

This rearrangement joins TRBV5-5 to TRBJ2-2; a possible D gene is TRBD2 (6 bases). V shed 0 bases and J shed 1 base, with 10 bases lying between them. The CDR3 length is 16 residues. Germline V gives CDR1 SGHKS, CDR2 YYEKEE (reference sequence). The CDR3 nucleotides are TGTGCCAGCAGCTTGGCGGCGGGAAAGAACACCGGGGAGCTGTTTTTT. The encoded protein is CASSLAAGKNTGELFF. The full variable domain, its missing parts supplied by reference TRBV5-5 and TRBJ2-2, is DAGVTQSPTHLIKTRGQQVTLRCSPISGHKSVSWYQQVLGQGPQFIFQYYEKEERGRGNFPDRFSARQFPNYSSELNVNALLLGDSALYLCASSLAAGKNTGELFFGEGSRLTVL.

This sequence joins TRBV18 and TRBJ2-2; D is perhaps TRBD2 (5 bases). The V end was cut by 2 bases, the J end by 2 bases, with 12 bases between. Germline lookup yields CDR1 KGHSH and CDR2 LQKENI. The CDR3 extends over 16 amino acids. The CDR3 region is CASSPSGDLNTGELFF. Here the CDR3 DNA reads TGTGCCAGCTCACCATCCGGGGATTTAAACACCGGGGAGCTGTTTTTT.

This sequence joins TRBV7-2 and TRBJ2-6; TRBD1 might be the D (5 bases). Germline V lookup: CDR1 SGHTA, CDR2 FQGNSA. V gave up 4 bases and J gave up 4 bases, with 11 bases separating them. The CDR3 extends over 15 amino acids. The CDR3 DNA reads TGTGCCAGCAGCTCTCAGGGTTTGGGGGCCAACGTCCTGACTTTC. Translated, it gives CASSSQGLGANVLTF.

The chain employs TRBV9 and TRBJ2-1; TRBD2 matches at 12 bases. Losses at the gene ends were 3 bases for V and 4 bases for J; bases not matched to a gene: 2. In germline, CDR1 is SGDLS, CDR2 YYNGEE. The CDR3 totals 15 residues. CDR3 in amino acids: CASSALAGGYNEQFF. CDR3 DNA: TGTGCCAGCAGCGCCCTAGCGGGAGGGTACAATGAGCAGTTCTTC. Full variable domain (missing parts from reference TRBV9 and TRBJ2-1): DSGVTQTPKHLITATGQRVTLRCSPRSGDLSVYWYQQSLDQGLQFLIQYYNGEERAKGNILERFSAQQFPDLHSELNLSSLELGDSALYFCASSALAGGYNEQFFGPGTRLTVL.

In its sample, this clone was seen a few times. The chain combines TRBV18 with TRBJ2-7, with D tentatively TRBD1 (6 bases). V shed 3 bases and J shed 2 bases, with 20 bases lying between them. The germline V gene encodes CDR1 KGHSH and CDR2 LQKENI. The CDR3 is 17 residues long. The CDR3 sequence: CASSPLGGQGIPYEQYV. The CDR3 DNA sequence: TGTGCCAGCTCACCTTTAGGAGGTCAGGGGATTCCCTACGAGCAGTACGTC.

This clone was observed a handful of times. The V gene is TRBV28, the J gene TRBJ1-4; 7 nucleotides align to TRBD1. Looked up from germline, CDR1 is MDHEN and CDR2 is SYDVKM. This CDR3 is built from 14 residues. Unmatched junction bases numbered 7, after V lost 5 bases and J lost 7 bases. The CDR3 bases are TGTGCCAGCAGTGAGGGGGCGCTGGGTGAAAAACTGTTTTTT. Amino acids: CASSEGALGEKLFF.

This rearrangement joins TRBV10-2 to TRBJ2-2, with 9 bases aligning to TRBD1. The CDR3 contains 15 residues. After removal of 3 bases from V and 6 bases from J, the junction contained 5 bases not matched to a gene. Germline V gene sequence: CDR1 WSHSY, CDR2 SAAADI. CDR3 residues: CASSDRTGAAGELFF. Here the CDR3 DNA reads TGCGCCAGCAGTGATCGGACAGGGGCAGCCGGGGAGCTGTTTTTT.

The V gene is TRBV27, the J gene TRBJ2-7; 11 nucleotides line up with TRBD2. The germline V gene has CDR1 MNHEY and CDR2 SMNVEV (reference sequence). CDR3 length: 15 residues. V lost 5 bases to trimming and J lost 4 bases; unmatched junction nucleotides: 7. The CDR3 here is CASSPTSGTSYEQYV. The CDR3 DNA sequence: TGTGCCAGCAGTCCGACTAGCGGGACTAGTTACGAGCAGTACGTC.

The chain links TRBV19 to TRBJ1-6; 8 bases map to TRBD1. The CDR3 sequence is 17 residues long. Germline-derived CDR1 and CDR2 are LNHDA and SQIVND (reference sequence). After removal of 3 bases from V and 5 bases from J, the junction contained 9 bases not matched to a gene. CDR3 nucleotide sequence: TGTGCCAGTAGTATCGCCCCGACAGGGGCCCATAATTCACCCCTCCACTTT. Translation gives CASSIAPTGAHNSPLHF.

Written as DNA, the CDR3 is TGTGCCAGCAGCTTGGGAGCAACTAATGAAAAACTGTTTTTT. Its protein product is CASSLGATNEKLFF. The V gene is TRBV5-6, the J gene TRBJ1-4; no clear D. Trimming took 0 bases from V and 0 from J, leaving 3 bases between them. This CDR3 comprises 14 residues. Germline values: CDR1 SGHDT, CDR2 YYEEEE.

CDR3 region: CASSPRTGTETQYF. The CDR3 nucleotides are TGTGCCAGCAGCCCTAGGACAGGGACAGAGACCCAGTACTTC. The chain uses TRBV11-2 and TRBJ2-5; the match to TRBD1 covers 8 bases. Germline-derived CDR1 and CDR2 are SGHAT and FQNNGV. With 5 bases clipped from V and 4 bases from J, the junction kept 6 bases outside the gene matches. CDR3 length equals 14 residues.

The rearrangement joins TRBV19 to TRBJ1-5; possible D gene TRBD1, 5 bases. V was clipped by 5 bases and J by 4 bases, with 15 bases between them. The germline CDR1 and CDR2 sequences are LNHDA and SQIVND (reference sequence). This CDR3 contains 15 residues. For the CDR3, the DNA is TGTGCCAGTAGTCCCCAGACAGCCGAAAATCAGCCCCAGCATTTT. Translation gives CASSPQTAENQPQHF.

V usage is TRBV9 and J usage is TRBJ1-6; tentatively, D is TRBD1 (6 bases). Per germline, CDR1 SGDLS and CDR2 YYNGEE. Trimming removed 3 bases from V and 0 bases from J, with 10 bases in between. This CDR3 has 16 residues. The CDR3: CASSAGRGSYNSPLHF. CDR3 nucleotides: TGTGCCAGCAGCGCCGGCAGGGGCTCCTATAATTCACCCCTCCACTTT.

The chain links TRBV18 to TRBJ1-6; D is unresolved. Trimming left V 2 bases short and J 3 bases short, with 5 bases between. CDR3 length: 14 residues. Germline-derived CDR1 and CDR2 are KGHSH and LQKENI. The CDR3 region has the DNA TGTGCCAGCTCACCAGGAGACTATAATTCACCCCTCCACTTT. This gives the protein CASSPGDYNSPLHF.

This sequence joins TRBV12-3 or TRBV12-4 and TRBJ2-3; the D gene is possibly TRBD2 (5 bases). Trimming pared 6 bases from V and 5 bases from J, leaving 12 bases between. CDR3 size: 13 residues. The CDR3, as DNA: TGTGCCAGCAGATACTCCAGCGGAGATACGCAGTATTTT. Translating it yields CASRYSSGDTQYF.

This clone showed up just a few times. This chain links TRBV3-1 (or the pseudogene TRBV3-2) with TRBJ2-1; 13 nucleotides agree with TRBD2. The trim removed 1 base at V and 10 bases at J, leaving 10 bases unmatched. The germline CDR1 and CDR2 sequences are LGHDT and YNNKEL (reference sequence). CDR3 length: 17 amino acids. The CDR3 DNA sequence: TGTGCCAGCAGCCAAGTCGCACTAGCGGGAGGGCCCGGAGAGCAGTTCTTC. It is translated as CASSQVALAGGPGEQFF.

CDR3 in amino acids: CASTLAMNTEAFF. The CDR3 nucleotides are TGTGCCAGCACGCTCGCGATGAACACTGAAGCTTTCTTT. This sequence joins TRBV14 and TRBJ1-1; the D is unclear. Germline V lookup: CDR1 SGHDN, CDR2 FVKESK. Trimming removed 7 bases at V and 0 bases at J, with 9 bases between. CDR3 length: 13 residues.